The source of this T cell receptor (beta chain) is a study of blood T cell repertoires in COVID-19. Study overall: PBMCs, B-cell-depleted T cells, or T cells provided the cDNA or gDNA that made up the material.

Original processing methods: Quantification of nucleated cells was approximated via reference gene primer amplification. Using immunoSEQ multiplex PCR, the repertoire was profiled, and TCRdb retains in-frame clones only, with some absent. D and trimming come from the DNA, and the V and J calls and clone size come from that table. The sample includes roughly 410,000 clones, approximately 91% seen only once; the top ten take around 1.5%. The J segment lost 3 bases and the V segment lost 4 bases, leaving 3 bases of the junction unmatched. There are 15 residues in the CDR3. From germline, CDR1 is LGHNA and CDR2 YSLEER.

The sequence derives from a woman between 40 and 50 years old with COVID-19, enrolled during active disease. The sample consisted of peripheral blood. The chain recombines TRBV4-3 with TRBJ2-2, with 9 bases fitting TRBD1. The DNA for the CDR3 is TGCGCCAGCAGCCGGGGGGACAGGGACACCGGGGAGCTGTTTTTT. Encoded protein: CASSRGDRDTGELFF.